This T cell receptor (beta chain) was sequenced in a study of T-cell memory formation after mild COVID-19. The wider study: TCR clusters showed largely donor specificity. Findings and limits, study-wide: SARS-CoV-2 specificity was not confirmed for second-wave clones peaking on day 37. For contracting clones, CD4+ ones sat mainly in CM and EM, CD8+ in EMRA.

TCR alpha and TCR beta cDNA libraries with sample barcodes and UMIs came from 5'RACE using constant-segment primers. TCRdb re-called the 5' RACE reads through MiXCR, storing one row per CDR3 protein. The repertoire holds 430,000 or so distinct CDR3 sequences, with roughly 25% as singletons. Comments on this clonotype: Its target is not known.

V gave up 1 base and J gave up 8 bases; unmatched junction bases: 10. The CDR3 loop spans 16 amino acids. Germline V gene data show CDR1 as LGHNA and CDR2 as YNFKEQ. The clonotype originates from an adult woman who had mild COVID-19 (a few samples of this study predate the infection). Cell type and time point are not known. Sequenced sample: PBMCs or a T cell subset sorted from them (not recorded which). J is TRBJ2-1 and V is TRBV4-2, with 8 bases that match TRBD2. The CDR3 region is CASSQVIGTSGDEQFF. The CDR3 DNA reads TGTGCCAGCAGCCAAGTAATCGGGACTAGTGGCGATGAGCAGTTCTTC.